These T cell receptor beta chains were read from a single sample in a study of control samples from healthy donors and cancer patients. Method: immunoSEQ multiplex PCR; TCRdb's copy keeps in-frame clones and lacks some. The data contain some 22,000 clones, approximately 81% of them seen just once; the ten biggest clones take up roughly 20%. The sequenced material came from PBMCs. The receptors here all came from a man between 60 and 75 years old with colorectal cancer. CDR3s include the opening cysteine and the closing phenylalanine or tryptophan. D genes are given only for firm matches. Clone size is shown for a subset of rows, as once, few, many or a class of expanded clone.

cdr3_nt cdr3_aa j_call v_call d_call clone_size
TGTGCCAGCAGCAAACAGGGGGCCACCGGGGAGCTGTTTTTT CASSKQGATGELFF TRBJ2-2 TRBV7-6 TRBD1 NA
TGTGCCAGCAGTTACTCCGGGGGCGAAGGATCACCCCTCCACTTT CASSYSGGEGSPLHF TRBJ1-6 TRBV6-2/TRBV6-3 NA NA
TGTGCCACAGGGACAAATAATTCACCCCTCCACTTT CATGTNNSPLHF TRBJ1-6 TRBV5-4 NA NA
TGTGCCAGCAGCTTTAACCCAGGGACCCCCGGGGAGCTGTTTTTT CASSFNPGTPGELFF TRBJ2-2 TRBV11-2 NA few
TGTGCCAGCAGTACAGGACAGGGGGGATTGGGAGATACGCAGTATTTT CASSTGQGGLGDTQYF TRBJ2-3 TRBV2 TRBD1 NA
TGTGCCAGCAGCTTAGCCGATTACGAGCAGTACTTC CASSLADYEQYF TRBJ2-7 TRBV7-2 NA NA
TGCGCCAGCAGTGATGGGAGGGGACGAGGCTACACCTTC CASSDGRGRGYTF TRBJ1-2 TRBV10-2 NA NA
TGTGCCAGCAGCGGGACAGGCTATTACAATGAGCAGTTCTTC CASSGTGYYNEQFF TRBJ2-1 TRBV5-6 TRBD1 few
TGTGCCAGCAGTGAAAAGTGGCGGACTCTCTCCTACAATGAGCAGTTCTTC CASSEKWRTLSYNEQFF TRBJ2-1 TRBV2 NA NA
TGTGCCAGCAGTATGGGGGTCGCAGACAGCCTCTTT CASSMGVADSLF TRBJ1-1 TRBV12-3/TRBV12-4 NA NA
TGTGCCAGCAGCTCCGATCCGGGGGTGGAAGCACCCCTCCACTTT CASSSDPGVEAPLHF TRBJ1-6 TRBV11-2 NA NA
TGTGCCAGCAGCTCCCGCCGGTCTAGCACAGATACGCAGTATTTT CASSSRRSSTDTQYF TRBJ2-3 TRBV11-3 NA NA
TGTGCCAGCTCACCGGGACAGGGTTCCACTGAAGCTTTCTTT CASSPGQGSTEAFF TRBJ1-1 TRBV18 TRBD1 once
TGTGCCAGCAGTCCACAGGGGAGGGGTAACTATGGCTACACCTTC CASSPQGRGNYGYTF TRBJ1-2 TRBV27 TRBD1 NA
TGTGCCAGCAGTGAAGCGGGGATCGCAGATACGCAGTATTTT CASSEAGIADTQYF TRBJ2-3 TRBV2 NA NA
TGTGCCAGCAGACCCAGACAGGGTCGGGCGAACACTGAAGCTTTCTTT CASRPRQGRANTEAFF TRBJ1-1 TRBV6-6 TRBD1 NA
TGTGCCAGCAGCCTCAGTCCGGAAGCCAATCAGCCCCAGCATTTT CASSLSPEANQPQHF TRBJ1-5 TRBV5-4 NA NA
TGTGCCAGCGAGGGAAGGGCCACCGGGGAGCTGTTTTTT CASEGRATGELFF TRBJ2-2 TRBV6-6 NA NA
TGTGCCAGCAGTCGACAGGGGACCACTGAAGCTTTCTTT CASSRQGTTEAFF TRBJ1-1 TRBV12-3/TRBV12-4 TRBD1 NA
TGTGCCTGGAGAGCCCCAGGGGCCTACGAGCAGTACTTC CAWRAPGAYEQYF TRBJ2-7 TRBV30 NA NA
TGTGCCAGCAGCCCTTCGGGGGAGGGAAACACCATATATTTT CASSPSGEGNTIYF TRBJ1-3 TRBV7-9 NA NA
TGTGCCAGCAGTTACCCTGAGTTAGCCGTGAGCACAGATACGCAGTATTTT CASSYPELAVSTDTQYF TRBJ2-3 TRBV6-2/TRBV6-3 NA NA
TGTGCCAGCAAGTCCGGGGGGGTTAATTCACCCCTCCACTTT CASKSGGVNSPLHF TRBJ1-6 TRBV3-1/TRBV3-2 NA NA
TGCGCCAGCAGCTTAGGGACTAGTAACTACGAGCAGTACTTC CASSLGTSNYEQYF TRBJ2-7 TRBV5-1 TRBD2 NA
TGTGCCAGCAGCTTACAGGGGGGGCCCGGGGAGCTGTTTTTT CASSLQGGPGELFF TRBJ2-2 TRBV5-4 NA NA
TGCGCCAGCAGTGACTCTGGACAAGTGAACACTGAAGCTTTCTTT CASSDSGQVNTEAFF TRBJ1-1 TRBV10-1 NA NA
TGTGCCACGGGACGGACCGCACCCTACAATGAGCAGTTCTTC CATGRTAPYNEQFF TRBJ2-1 TRBV24-1 NA NA
TGTGCCAGCAGTACCTCGACAGGGTCTGGAAACACCATATATTTT CASSTSTGSGNTIYF TRBJ1-3 TRBV6-5 TRBD1 NA
TGTGCCAGCAGCCAAGGGGGGGGCGTAAGGGAGACCCAGTACTTC CASSQGGGVRETQYF TRBJ2-5 TRBV14 NA NA
TGTGCCAGCAGCTTTGGGACCGACACTGAAGCTTTCTTT CASSFGTDTEAFF TRBJ1-1 TRBV7-8 NA NA
TGTGCCAGCTCACAACGGGAGAACACTGAAGCTTTCTTT CASSQRENTEAFF TRBJ1-1 TRBV18 NA NA
TGCAGCGTTGAAGATGAAAGGTTTTTATGGACAGATACGCAGTATTTT CSVEDERFLWTDTQYF TRBJ2-3 TRBV29-1 NA NA
TGTGCCAGCAGTTACGGACTAGCGGGGGGCCCGGGCAAAAACATTCAGTACTTC CASSYGLAGGPGKNIQYF TRBJ2-4 TRBV6-2/TRBV6-3 TRBD2 NA
TGTGCCAGCAGTTTTCAAGGGGGCACTGAAGCTTTCTTT CASSFQGGTEAFF TRBJ1-1 TRBV12-3/TRBV12-4 NA NA
TGTGCCTGGAGTGGGGGCAGAAGATATGGCTACACCTTC CAWSGGRRYGYTF TRBJ1-2 TRBV30 NA NA
TGCGCCAGCAGCCTGCAGGGCCAAGAGACCCAGTACTTC CASSLQGQETQYF TRBJ2-5 TRBV5-1 NA NA
TGTGCCAGCAGCCATAGGGGTGGAGGCACTGAAGCTTTCTTT CASSHRGGGTEAFF TRBJ1-1 TRBV3-1/TRBV3-2 NA NA
TGTGCCAGCAGGCGGGGGTGGACTAATGAAAAACTGTTTTTT CASRRGWTNEKLFF TRBJ1-4 TRBV6-5 NA few
TGCGCCAGCAGCTTTGGGACAGGGGCCTACGAGCAGTACTTC CASSFGTGAYEQYF TRBJ2-7 TRBV5-1 TRBD1 NA
TGCGCCAGCGCTACCATGGGTGGGGGAAACAATGAGCAGTTCTTC CASATMGGGNNEQFF TRBJ2-1 TRBV5-1 NA NA
TGTGCCAGCAGCTTAGCGACAGGGCGGAATGAAAAACTGTTTTTT CASSLATGRNEKLFF TRBJ1-4 TRBV7-9 TRBD1 NA
TGTGCCAGCTCACCAGGGACGATTTACAATGAGCAGTTCTTC CASSPGTIYNEQFF TRBJ2-1 TRBV18 NA once
TGCGCCAGCAGCTTCTCGGCAGATGGGAGCTATGGCTACACCTTC CASSFSADGSYGYTF TRBJ1-2 TRBV5-1 NA NA
TGTGCCAGCAGCTTCGGGGGGGACCAGGGGCGCTATGGCTACACCTTC CASSFGGDQGRYGYTF TRBJ1-2 TRBV11-2 NA NA
TGCGCCAGCAGCTTGGATCAGATGGGCAATCAGCCCCAGCATTTT CASSLDQMGNQPQHF TRBJ1-5 TRBV5-1 NA NA
TGTGCCAGCAGTCATCATAATCAACCAGGGGCAACCGGGGAGCTGTTTTTT CASSHHNQPGATGELFF TRBJ2-2 TRBV14 NA few
TGTGCCACCAGGGTGAAGGGGTATGACACACCTAACTATGGCTACACCTTC CATRVKGYDTPNYGYTF TRBJ1-2 TRBV24-1 NA NA
TGCGCCAGCTCATACGGGGCTGATTACAATGAGCAGTTCTTC CASSYGADYNEQFF TRBJ2-1 TRBV5-1 NA NA
TGTGCCTGGAGTGGGGGGTACAGGGGCACAGATACGCAGTATTTT CAWSGGYRGTDTQYF TRBJ2-3 TRBV30 NA NA